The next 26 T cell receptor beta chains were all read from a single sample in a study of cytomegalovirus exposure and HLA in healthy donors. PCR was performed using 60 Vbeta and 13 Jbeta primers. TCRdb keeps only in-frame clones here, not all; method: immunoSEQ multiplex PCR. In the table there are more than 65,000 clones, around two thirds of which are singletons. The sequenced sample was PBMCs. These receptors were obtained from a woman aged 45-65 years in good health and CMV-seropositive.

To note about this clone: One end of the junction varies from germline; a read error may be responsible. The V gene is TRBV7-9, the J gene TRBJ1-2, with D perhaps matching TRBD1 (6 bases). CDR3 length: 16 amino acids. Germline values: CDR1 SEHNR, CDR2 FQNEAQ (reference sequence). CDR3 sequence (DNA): TGTTCCAGCAGCTTAGATGGAGGGGGGGGATCCTATGGCTACACCTTC. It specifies CSSSLDGGGGSYGYTF. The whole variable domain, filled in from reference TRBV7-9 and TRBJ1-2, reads DTGVSQNPRHKITKRGQNVTFRCDPISEHNRLYWYRQTLGQGPEFLTYFQNEAQLEKSRLLSDRFSAERPKGSFSTLEIQRTEQGDSAMYLCSSSLDGGGGSYGYTFGSGTRLTVV.

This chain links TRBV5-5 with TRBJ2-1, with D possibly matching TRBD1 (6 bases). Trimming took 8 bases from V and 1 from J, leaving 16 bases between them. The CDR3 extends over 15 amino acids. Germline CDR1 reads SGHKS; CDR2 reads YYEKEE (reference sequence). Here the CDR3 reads CASSRQVQSYNEQFF. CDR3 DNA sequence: TGTGCCAGTTCTCGACAGGTCCAATCCTACAATGAGCAGTTCTTC. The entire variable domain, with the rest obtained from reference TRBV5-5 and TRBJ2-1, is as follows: DAGVTQSPTHLIKTRGQQVTLRCSPISGHKSVSWYQQVLGQGPQFIFQYYEKEERGRGNFPDRFSARQFPNYSSELNVNALLLGDSALYLCASSRQVQSYNEQFFGPGTRLTVL.

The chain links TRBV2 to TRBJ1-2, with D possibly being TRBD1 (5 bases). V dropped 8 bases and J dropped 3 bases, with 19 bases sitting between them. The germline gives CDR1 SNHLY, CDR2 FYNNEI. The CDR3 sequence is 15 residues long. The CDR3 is CASETDTGKDYGYTF. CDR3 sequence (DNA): TGTGCCAGCGAAACAGATACAGGAAAGGACTATGGCTACACCTTC.

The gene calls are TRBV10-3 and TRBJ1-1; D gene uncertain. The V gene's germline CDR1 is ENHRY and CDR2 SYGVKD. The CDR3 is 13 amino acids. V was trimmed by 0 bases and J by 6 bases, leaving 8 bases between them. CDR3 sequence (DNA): TGTGCCATCAGTGAGTCCGGGTGGCCTGAAGCTTTCTTT. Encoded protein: CAISESGWPEAFF.

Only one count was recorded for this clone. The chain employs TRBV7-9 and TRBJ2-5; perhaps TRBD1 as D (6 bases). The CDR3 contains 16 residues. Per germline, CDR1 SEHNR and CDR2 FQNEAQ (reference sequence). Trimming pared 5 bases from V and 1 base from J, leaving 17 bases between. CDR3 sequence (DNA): TGTGCCAGCAGCCCCAGGGGCAGCCAATTCCAAGAGACCCAGTACTTC. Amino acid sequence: CASSPRGSQFQETQYF.

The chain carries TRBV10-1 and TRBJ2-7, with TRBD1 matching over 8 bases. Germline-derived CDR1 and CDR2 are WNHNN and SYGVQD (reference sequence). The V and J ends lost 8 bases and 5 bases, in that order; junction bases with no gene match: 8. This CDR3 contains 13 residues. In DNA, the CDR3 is TGCGCCAGCTCCCGGACAGGGACGCACGAGCAGTACTTC. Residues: CASSRTGTHEQYF.

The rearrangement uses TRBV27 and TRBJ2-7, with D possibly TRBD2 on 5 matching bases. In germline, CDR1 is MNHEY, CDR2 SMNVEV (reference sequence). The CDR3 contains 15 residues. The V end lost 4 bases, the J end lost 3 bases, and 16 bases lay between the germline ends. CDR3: CASSWKSGRNYEQYF. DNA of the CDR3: TGTGCCAGCAGTTGGAAAAGTGGGAGAAACTACGAGCAGTACTTC.

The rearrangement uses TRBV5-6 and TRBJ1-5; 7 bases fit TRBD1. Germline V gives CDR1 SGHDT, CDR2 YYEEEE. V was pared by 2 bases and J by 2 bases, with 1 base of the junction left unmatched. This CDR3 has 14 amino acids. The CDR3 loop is CASSFGTGNQPQHF. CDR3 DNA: TGTGCCAGCAGCTTCGGGACAGGCAATCAGCCCCAGCATTTT.

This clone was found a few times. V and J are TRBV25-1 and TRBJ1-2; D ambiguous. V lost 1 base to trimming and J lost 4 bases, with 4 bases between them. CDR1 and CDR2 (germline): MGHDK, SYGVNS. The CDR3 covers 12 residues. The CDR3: CASSESGYGYTF. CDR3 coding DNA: TGTGCCAGCAGTGAATCAGGCTATGGCTACACCTTC.

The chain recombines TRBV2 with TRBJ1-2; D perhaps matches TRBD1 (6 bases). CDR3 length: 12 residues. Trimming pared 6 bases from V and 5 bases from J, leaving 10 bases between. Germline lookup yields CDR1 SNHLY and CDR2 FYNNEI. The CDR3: CASRGGLYGYTF. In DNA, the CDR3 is TGTGCCAGCAGGGGGGGGCTATATGGCTACACCTTC. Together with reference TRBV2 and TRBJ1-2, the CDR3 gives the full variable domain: EPEVTQTPSHQVTQMGQEVILRCVPISNHLYFYWYRQILGQKVEFLVSFYNNEISEKSEIFDDQFSVERPDGSNFTLKIRSTKLEDSAMYFCASRGGLYGYTFGSGTRLTVV.

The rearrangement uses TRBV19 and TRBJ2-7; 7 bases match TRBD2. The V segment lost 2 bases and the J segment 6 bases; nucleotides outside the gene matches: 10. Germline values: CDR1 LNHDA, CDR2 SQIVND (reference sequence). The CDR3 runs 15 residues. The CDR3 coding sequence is TGTGCCAGTAGTATATTAGACCGCGGGGGATCCGAGCAGTACTTC. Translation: CASSILDRGGSEQYF.

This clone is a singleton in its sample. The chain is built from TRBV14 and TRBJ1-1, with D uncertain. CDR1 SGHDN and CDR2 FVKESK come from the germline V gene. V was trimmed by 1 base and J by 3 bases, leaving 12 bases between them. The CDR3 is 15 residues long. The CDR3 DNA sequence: TGTGCCAGCAGCCAAGGATCGGTTTCGGACACTGAAGCTTTCTTT. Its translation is CASSQGSVSDTEAFF.

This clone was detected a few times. CDR3 bases: TGTGCCAGCAGCTTGGGACTATTAGCACCCGAGACCCAGTACTTC. It specifies CASSLGLLAPETQYF. The chain combines TRBV11-2 with TRBJ2-5; 7 positions match TRBD2. The J segment lost 5 bases and the V segment lost 3 bases, leaving 9 bases of the junction unmatched. The CDR3 runs to 15 residues. Germline CDR1 is SGHAT and CDR2 is FQNNGV.

CDR3 residues: CASSSGQYNEQFF. CDR3 nucleotide sequence: TGTGCCAGCAGCTCGGGACAGTACAATGAGCAGTTCTTC. This chain connects TRBV7-3 to TRBJ2-1; TRBD1 agrees at 7 bases. The CDR3 runs to 13 residues. The germline gives CDR1 SGHTA, CDR2 FQGTGA. V lost 4 bases to trimming and J lost 4 bases; unmatched junction nucleotides: 1.

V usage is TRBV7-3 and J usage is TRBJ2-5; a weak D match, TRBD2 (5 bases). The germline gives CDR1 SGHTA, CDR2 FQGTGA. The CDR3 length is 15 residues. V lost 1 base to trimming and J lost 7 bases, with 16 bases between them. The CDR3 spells CASSLNLAGDGTQYF. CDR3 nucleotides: TGTGCCAGCAGCTTAAACCTAGCAGGTGATGGGACCCAGTACTTC.

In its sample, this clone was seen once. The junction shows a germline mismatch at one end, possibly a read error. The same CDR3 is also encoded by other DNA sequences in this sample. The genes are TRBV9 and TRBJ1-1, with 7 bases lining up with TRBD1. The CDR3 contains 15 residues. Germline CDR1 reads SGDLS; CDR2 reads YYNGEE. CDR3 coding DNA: TGTGCCAGCAGCGGGTCCGGGACAGAAAACACTGAAGCCTTCTTT. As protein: CASSGSGTENTEAFF.

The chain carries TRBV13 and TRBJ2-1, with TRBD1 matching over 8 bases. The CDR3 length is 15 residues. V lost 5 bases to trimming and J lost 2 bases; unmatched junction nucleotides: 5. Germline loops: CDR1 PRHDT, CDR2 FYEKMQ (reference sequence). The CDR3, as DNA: TGTGCCAGCAGCCAGAACAGGGGGGCCTACAATGAGCAGTTCTTC. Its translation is CASSQNRGAYNEQFF.

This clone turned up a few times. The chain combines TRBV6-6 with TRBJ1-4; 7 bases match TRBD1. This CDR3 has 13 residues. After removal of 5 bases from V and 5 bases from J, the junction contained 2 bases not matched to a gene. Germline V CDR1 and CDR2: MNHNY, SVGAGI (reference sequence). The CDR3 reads CASSATGNEKLFF. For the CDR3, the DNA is TGTGCCAGCAGTGCGACAGGGAATGAAAAACTGTTTTTT.

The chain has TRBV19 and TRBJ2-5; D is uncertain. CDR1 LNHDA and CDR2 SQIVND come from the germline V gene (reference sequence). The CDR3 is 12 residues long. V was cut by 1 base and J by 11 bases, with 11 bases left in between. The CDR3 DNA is TGTGCCAGTAGTATAGGAGTATCGGAGCAGTACTTC. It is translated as CASSIGVSEQYF.

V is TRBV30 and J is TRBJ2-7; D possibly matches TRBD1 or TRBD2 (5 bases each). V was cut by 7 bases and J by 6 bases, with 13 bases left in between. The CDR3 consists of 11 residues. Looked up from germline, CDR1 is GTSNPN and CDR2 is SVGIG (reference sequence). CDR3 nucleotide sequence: TGTGCCTATGCCTTTGGGGGCGAGCAGTACGTC. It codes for CAYAFGGEQYV.

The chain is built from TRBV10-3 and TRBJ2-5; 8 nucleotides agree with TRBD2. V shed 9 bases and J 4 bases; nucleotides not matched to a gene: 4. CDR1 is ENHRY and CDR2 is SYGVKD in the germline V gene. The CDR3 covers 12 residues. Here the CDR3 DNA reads TGTGCCATATCGGGGGGGCCAGAGACCCAGTACTTC. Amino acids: CAISGGPETQYF.

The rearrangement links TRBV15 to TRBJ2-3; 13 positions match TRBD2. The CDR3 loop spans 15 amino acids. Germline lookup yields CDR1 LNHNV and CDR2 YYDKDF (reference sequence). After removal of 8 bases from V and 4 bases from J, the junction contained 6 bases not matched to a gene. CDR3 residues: CATDTSGGASDTQYF. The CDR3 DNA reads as TGTGCCACCGATACTAGCGGGGGGGCCTCAGATACGCAGTATTTT. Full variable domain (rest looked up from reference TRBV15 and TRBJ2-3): DAMVIQNPRYQVTQFGKPVTLSCSQTLNHNVMYWYQQKSSQAPKLLFHYYDKDFNNEADTPDNFQSRRPNTSFCFLDIRSPGLGDTAMYLCATDTSGGASDTQYFGPGTRLTVL.

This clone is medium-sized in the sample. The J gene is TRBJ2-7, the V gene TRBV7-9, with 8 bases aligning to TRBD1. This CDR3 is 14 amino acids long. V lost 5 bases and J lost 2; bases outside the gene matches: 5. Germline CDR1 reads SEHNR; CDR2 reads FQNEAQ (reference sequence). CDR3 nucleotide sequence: TGTGCCAGCAGCCTCCGGGACAGGCCCTACGAGCAGTACTTC. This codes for CASSLRDRPYEQYF.

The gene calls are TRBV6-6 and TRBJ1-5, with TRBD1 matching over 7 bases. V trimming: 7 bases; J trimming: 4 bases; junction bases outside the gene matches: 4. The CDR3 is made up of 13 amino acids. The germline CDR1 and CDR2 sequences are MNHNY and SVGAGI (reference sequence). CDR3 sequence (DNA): TGTGCCAGCACCGCAGGGGGGAATCAGCCCCAGCATTTT. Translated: CASTAGGNQPQHF.

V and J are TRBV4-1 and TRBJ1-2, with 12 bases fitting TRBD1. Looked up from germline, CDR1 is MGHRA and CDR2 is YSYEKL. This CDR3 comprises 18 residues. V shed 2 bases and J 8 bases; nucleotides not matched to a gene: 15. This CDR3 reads CASSQPAGTGGARKGYTF. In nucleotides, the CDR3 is TGCGCCAGCAGCCAACCAGCCGGGACAGGGGGCGCAAGAAAAGGCTACACCTTC.

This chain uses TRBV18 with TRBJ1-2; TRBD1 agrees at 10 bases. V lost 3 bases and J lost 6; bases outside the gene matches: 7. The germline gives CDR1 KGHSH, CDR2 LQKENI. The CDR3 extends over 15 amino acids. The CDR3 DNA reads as TGTGCCAGCTCACCCACCGGGACAGGGGTTGATGGCTACACCTTC. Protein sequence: CASSPTGTGVDGYTF.